Shown below are 11 T cell receptor beta chains from a single sample sequenced in a study of T cell responses to AZD1222 COVID-19 vaccine (dated by TCRdb to the early 2020s). According to the study, the label for this sample's time point signals: about 28 days (+/-7) after the second vaccine dose. The library was produced with the immunoSEQ multiplex PCR assay. TCRdb took this table from immuneACCESS and kept in-frame rearrangements with V and J called. Such tables lack part of the clones; where checked against another copy, unresolved V genes explain under half of the gap, and the rest is unexplained. The sample profile shows 140,000 to 150,000 clones; around nine tenths of them were found once. Of the sample, roughly 1.5% falls within the top ten clones. The sample was peripheral blood, taken 28 days after the second AZD1222 dose. These TCRs come from an adult who received the AZD1222 COVID-19 vaccine.

This clone showed up just a few times. J is TRBJ2-7 and V is TRBV7-2, with TRBD2 as a possible D gene (6 bases). The CDR3 runs 14 residues. The V end was cut by 7 bases, the J end by 0 bases, with 13 bases between. Looked up from germline, CDR1 is SGHTA and CDR2 is FQGNSA. CDR3 residues: CASTVAVLSYEQYF. The CDR3 DNA is TGTGCCAGCACCGTAGCGGTACTCTCCTACGAGCAGTACTTC.

Only one count was recorded for this clone. This chain uses TRBV7-2 with TRBJ2-3; D is uncertain. V dropped 5 bases and J dropped 3 bases, with 27 bases sitting between them. From germline, CDR1 is SGHTA and CDR2 FQGNSA. This CDR3 has 19 amino acids. The DNA of the CDR3 is TGTGCCAGCAGCCCCCCTAGACTTGGAGTGTTAGTCGGTACAGATACGCAGTATTTT. Translating it yields CASSPPRLGVLVGTDTQYF.

The chain links TRBV5-1 to TRBJ1-1; no clear D gene. This CDR3 is 12 amino acids long. The V gene lost 4 bases and the J gene lost 3 bases, with 7 bases spanning the gap. The germline CDR1 and CDR2 sequences are SGHRS and YFSETQ. CDR3 amino acids: CASSEGYTEAFF. The CDR3 coding sequence is TGCGCCAGCAGCGAAGGATACACTGAAGCTTTCTTT.

This sequence joins TRBV2 and TRBJ2-2; TRBD1 is a possible D gene (6 bases). Per germline, CDR1 SNHLY and CDR2 FYNNEI. The CDR3 is 13 residues long. Trimming removed 6 bases at V and 5 bases at J, with 10 bases between. The CDR3 sequence is CASRGDNTGELFF. The CDR3 DNA follows: TGTGCCAGCAGGGGGGACAATACCGGGGAGCTGTTTTTT.

The chain joins TRBV5-4 to TRBJ1-6; no clear D. This CDR3 has 13 residues. V was trimmed by 0 bases and J by 9 bases, leaving 7 bases between them. The germline V gene has CDR1 SGHNT and CDR2 YYREEE (reference sequence). In nucleotides, the CDR3 is TGTGCCAGCAGCTTGGACAGTGGTTCACCCCTCCACTTT. This codes for CASSLDSGSPLHF.

The chain employs TRBV27 and TRBJ1-1; D not resolved. CDR3 size: 13 residues. Per the germline V gene, CDR1 is MNHEY and CDR2 is SMNVEV (reference sequence). Trimming shortened V by 8 bases and J by 1 base, and 11 bases separated the two germline ends. CDR3 residues: CASSLGWNTEAFF. The CDR3 coding sequence is TGTGCCAGCTCCCTAGGGTGGAACACTGAAGCTTTCTTT.

The CDR3 spells CASSLSLAGPYEQYF. The CDR3 bases are TGTGCCAGCAGTTTATCTCTAGCGGGGCCCTACGAGCAGTACTTC. The J gene is TRBJ2-7, the V gene TRBV28; 9 positions match TRBD2. The length of the CDR3 is 15 residues. Trimming cost V 1 base and J 2 bases; bases outside gene matches: 3. Germline V gene data show CDR1 as MDHEN and CDR2 as SYDVKM.

This chain joins TRBV7-8 and TRBJ1-2; D is possibly TRBD1 (5 bases). The CDR3 has 15 residues. From germline, CDR1 is SGHVS and CDR2 FQNEAQ. V lost 5 bases and J 7 bases, leaving 20 bases between the germline ends. CDR3 in amino acids: CASSPEVGGGSGYTF. The CDR3 DNA is TGTGCCAGCAGCCCCGAGGTCGGGGGAGGGTCTGGCTACACCTTC.

This clone appeared a few times. V and J are TRBV7-2 and TRBJ1-6; a weak D match, TRBD1 (5 bases). V was pared by 6 bases and J by 0 bases, with 9 bases between. The CDR3 loop spans 15 amino acids. Germline values: CDR1 SGHTA, CDR2 FQGNSA. CDR3 in amino acids: CASRGGSSYNSPLHF. Written as DNA, the CDR3 is TGTGCCAGCAGGGGGGGGAGCTCCTATAATTCACCCCTCCACTTT.

The chain has TRBV10-3 and TRBJ1-6, with D possibly matching TRBD1 (5 bases). V shed 5 bases and J shed 3 bases, with 8 bases lying between them. CDR1 ENHRY and CDR2 SYGVKD come from the germline V gene. The CDR3 spans 14 residues. CDR3 nucleotide sequence: TGTGCCATCAGTATGACAGACTATAATTCACCCCTCCACTTT. As protein: CAISMTDYNSPLHF.

This clone has just a few counts. The CDR3 DNA sequence: TGCGCCAGCAGCCAAGAATTGGGACAGGGAGGGTCTAATTCACCCCTCCACTTT. Its protein product is CASSQELGQGGSNSPLHF. The V and J genes are TRBV4-3 and TRBJ1-6, with TRBD1 identical over 9 bases. CDR1 and CDR2 (germline): LGHNA, YSLEER. The length of the CDR3 is 18 residues. V lost 0 bases and J lost 6; bases outside the gene matches: 9.